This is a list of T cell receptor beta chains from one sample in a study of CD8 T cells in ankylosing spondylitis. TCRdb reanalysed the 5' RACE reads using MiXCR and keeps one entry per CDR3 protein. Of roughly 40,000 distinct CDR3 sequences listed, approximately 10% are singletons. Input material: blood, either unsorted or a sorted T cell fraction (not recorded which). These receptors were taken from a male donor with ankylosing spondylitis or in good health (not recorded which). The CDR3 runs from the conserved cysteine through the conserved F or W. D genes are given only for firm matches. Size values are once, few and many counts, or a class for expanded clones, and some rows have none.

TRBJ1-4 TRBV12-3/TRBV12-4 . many CASSFQGEKLFF TGTGCCAGCAGTTTTCAGGGCGAAAAACTGTTTTTT
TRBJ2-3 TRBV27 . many CASSIWGGLTDTQYF TGTGCCAGCAGTATTTGGGGGGGCCTCACAGATACGCAGTATTTT
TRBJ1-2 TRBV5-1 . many CASSLGTASYGYTF TGCGCCAGCAGCTTGGGGACAGCGAGCTATGGCTACACCTTC
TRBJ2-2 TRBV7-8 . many CASSLAAGAGTGELFF TGTGCCAGCAGCTTAGCCGCGGGGGCAGGAACCGGGGAGCTGTTTTTT
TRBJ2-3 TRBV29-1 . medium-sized CSVEGGRDTDTQYF TGCAGCGTTGAAGGGGGCAGGGACACAGATACGCAGTATTTT
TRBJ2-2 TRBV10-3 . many CAISVGGSQNTGELFF TGTGCCATCAGCGTGGGGGGCTCACAAAACACCGGGGAGCTGTTTTTT
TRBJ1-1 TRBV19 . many CASSFSRGMGTEAFF TGTGCCAGTAGTTTTTCCAGGGGCATGGGCACTGAAGCTTTCTTT
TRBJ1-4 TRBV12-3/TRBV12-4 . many CASSSGGDEKLFF TGTGCCAGCAGCTCTGGGGGGGACGAAAAACTGTTTTTT
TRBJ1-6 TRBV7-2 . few CASSRFSPLHF TGTGCCAGCAGTCGATTTTCACCCCTCCACTTT
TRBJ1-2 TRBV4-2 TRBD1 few CASSQDPLRGQGTNYGYTF TGTGCCAGCAGCCAAGATCCTCTCAGGGGACAGGGGACTAACTATGGCTACACCTTC
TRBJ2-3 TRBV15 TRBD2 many CATGAVAGGIGQYF TGTGCCACCGGCGCGGTCGCGGGGGGGATCGGGCAGTATTTT
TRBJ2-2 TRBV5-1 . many CASSLAGRTGELFF TGCGCCAGCAGCTTGGCCGGAAGGACCGGGGAGCTGTTTTTT
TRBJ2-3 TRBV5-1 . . CASSWDFSSTDTQYF TGCGCCAGCAGTTGGGACTTCTCTAGCACAGATACGCAGTATTTT
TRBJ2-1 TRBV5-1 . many CASSGAASSYNEQFF TGCGCCAGCAGCGGGGCAGCGAGCTCCTACAATGAGCAGTTCTTC
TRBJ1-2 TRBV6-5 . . CASSYREIGTAVGYTF TGTGCCAGCAGTTACCGTGAGATCGGGACGGCTGTCGGCTACACCTTC
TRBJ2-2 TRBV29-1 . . CSVGASSNTGELFF TGCAGCGTTGGGGCCAGCTCGAACACCGGGGAGCTGTTTTTT
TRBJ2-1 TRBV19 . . CASQGRGGDTGEQFF TGTGCCAGTCAGGGACGCGGAGGAGATACGGGTGAGCAGTTCTTC
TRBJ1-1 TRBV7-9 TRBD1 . CASSRTGRFTEAFF TGTGCCAGCAGTCGGACAGGGAGGTTCACTGAAGCTTTCTTT
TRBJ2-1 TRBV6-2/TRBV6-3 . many CASSYDSLTDNEQFF TGTGCCAGCAGTTACGACAGTCTAACCGACAATGAGCAGTTCTTC